This is a list of T cell receptor beta chains from one sample in a study. From the 5' RACE reads, TCRdb called clonotypes with MiXCR, one entry per CDR3 protein. This sample carries roughly 44,000 distinct CDR3 sequences, 25% to 35% of them seen once, and the ten largest clones take less than 4%. The sample comprised memory CD4+ T cells sorted from a lymph node. These receptors originate from a female donor with breast cancer. Each CDR3 is given with its conserved first and last residue. The order of the fields is J gene, V gene, CDR3 length, CDR3 protein.

TRBJ1-3 TRBV6-5 16 CASSYSMLGSGNTIYF
TRBJ2-1 TRBV20-1 15 CSARVRLAGGREQFF
TRBJ1-4 TRBV5-1 15 CASSLTGRTNEKLFF
TRBJ2-3 TRBV6-5 15 CASSYASPPTDTQYF
TRBJ1-1 TRBV20-1 12 CSSGPPNTEAFF
TRBJ2-2 TRBV7-2 17 CASSHYGQGAITGELFF
TRBJ2-1 TRBV4-1 13 CASSSDSYNEQFF
TRBJ2-2 TRBV4-1 15 CASSQESAGVGELFF
TRBJ2-5 TRBV21-1 14 CASSKAGPTETQYF
TRBJ2-7 TRBV14 13 CASSQTLGREQYF
TRBJ1-1 TRBV20-1 14 CSARDTGLSTEAFF
TRBJ1-5 TRBV2 13 CASEKDRGQPQHF
TRBJ2-3 TRBV7-9 17 CASSPLGLARGGDTQYF
TRBJ2-5 TRBV6-6 18 CASSQTAGGVVVGETQYF
TRBJ2-5 TRBV9 16 CASSVGGQGASETQYF
TRBJ2-7 TRBV6-2/TRBV6-3 16 CASSKGRVESSYEQYF
TRBJ2-7 TRBV12-3/TRBV12-4 12 CASSRTAYEQYF
TRBJ2-2 TRBV6-5 15 CASSPTGTGDLRLFF
TRBJ1-1 TRBV5-6 14 CASSHDSGATSAFF
TRBJ2-2 TRBV13 16 CASSSGGRVRSGELFF
TRBJ2-7 TRBV6-2/TRBV6-3 13 CASTGQGNYEQYF
TRBJ1-4 TRBV10-1 12 CASSSADEKLFF
TRBJ2-1 TRBV7-6 16 CASSLVPAGGNNEQFF
TRBJ1-4 TRBV19 15 CASSIGERFREKLFF
TRBJ2-1 TRBV6-1 14 CASSEGGPTDEQFF
TRBJ2-7 TRBV7-9 11 CASSLLYEQYF
TRBJ2-7 TRBV5-1 14 CTSSSGTGFYEQYF
TRBJ1-3 TRBV6-5 14 CASSYGRQGYTIYF
TRBJ1-4 TRBV20-1 15 CSARDRNRGGEKLFF
TRBJ1-5 TRBV27 12 CASSNRNQPQHF
TRBJ1-5 TRBV6-5 13 CASRLGGDQPQHF
TRBJ2-1 TRBV18 17 CASSPVANPSSYNEQFF
TRBJ2-1 TRBV4-2 12 CASSPSSEDRFF
TRBJ2-7 TRBV7-6 13 CASSSREPYEQYF
TRBJ1-6 TRBV4-1 16 CASSQDPGGAGSPLHF
TRBJ2-5 TRBV3-1 15 CASSQDEVGGETQYF
TRBJ1-2 TRBV7-2 13 CASSLMRIGGYTF
TRBJ2-1 TRBV27 15 CASSVVGFSYNEQFF
TRBJ2-5 TRBV12-3/TRBV12-4 11 CASSPMATQYF
TRBJ2-5 TRBV20-1 13 CSARVLAKETQYF
TRBJ1-3 TRBV9 15 CASRGGQHSGNTIYF
TRBJ2-3 TRBV6-4 16 CASSETLAGGTYTQYF
TRBJ2-5 TRBV5-1 14 CASSLAGVQETQYF
TRBJ2-1 TRBV20-1 17 CSARVGVGLAPYNEQFF
TRBJ1-2 TRBV6-5 15 CASSSVFSGGYGYTF
TRBJ2-5 TRBV7-9 15 CAGSLGTASSETQYF
TRBJ2-5 TRBV20-1 14 CSARAAGDGETQYF
TRBJ2-7 TRBV9 14 CASSVRDNSYEQYF
TRBJ2-5 TRBV15 15 CATSGSRERQETQYF
TRBJ2-6 TRBV11-2 16 CASSLDRGSGANVLTF
TRBJ1-6 TRBV2 11 CASKGNSPLHF
TRBJ2-5 TRBV20-1 10 CSAARGTQYF
TRBJ2-1 TRBV7-2 15 CASSYERGGYNEQFF